This T cell receptor (beta chain) was profiled in a study of blood T cell repertoires in COVID-19. CDR3 length: 14 amino acids. CDR1 and CDR2 (germline): SEHNR, FQNEAQ (reference sequence). Trimming took 1 base from V and 7 from J, leaving 8 bases between them. The method was immunoSEQ multiplex PCR; TCRdb's version includes in-frame clones alone and lacks a portion of them. Seen here are some 35,000 clones, less than 90% observed once, and the top ten hold around 20%. The receptor was derived from a man aged 65 to 79 with acute or convalescent COVID-19. The specimen was peripheral blood. The V call is TRBV7-9, the J call TRBJ1-6, with unresolved D. DNA of the CDR3: TGTGCCAGCAGCTTAGACAGCCAAAATTCACCCCTCCACTTT. Translated, it gives CASSLDSQNSPLHF.